Sequencing of this T cell receptor (beta chain) was carried out in a study of blood T cell repertoires in COVID-19. Study-wide background: Collection of acute and convalescent COVID-19 samples took place in the United States, Italy and Spain. T cells, B-cell-depleted T cells, or PBMCs provided the cDNA or gDNA that served as material.

This CDR3 contains 16 residues. Trimming stripped 3 bases from V and 6 bases from J, with 18 bases between. Germline CDR1 KGHSH, CDR2 LQKENI. Profiled with immunoSEQ multiplex PCR; TCRdb holds only in-frame clones, not every one. The data show fewer than 150,000 clones, approximately 85% seen once. This clone has only a few counts. The rearrangement links TRBV18 to TRBJ2-1; weak D call: TRBD2 (6 bases). The receptor's source is a human donor in a cohort sampled during active COVID-19. Sequencing input: peripheral blood. Here the CDR3 DNA reads TGTGCCAGCTCACCCCTAACTAGCACGGTAGCCAATGAGCAGTTCTTC. Its translation is CASSPLTSTVANEQFF.